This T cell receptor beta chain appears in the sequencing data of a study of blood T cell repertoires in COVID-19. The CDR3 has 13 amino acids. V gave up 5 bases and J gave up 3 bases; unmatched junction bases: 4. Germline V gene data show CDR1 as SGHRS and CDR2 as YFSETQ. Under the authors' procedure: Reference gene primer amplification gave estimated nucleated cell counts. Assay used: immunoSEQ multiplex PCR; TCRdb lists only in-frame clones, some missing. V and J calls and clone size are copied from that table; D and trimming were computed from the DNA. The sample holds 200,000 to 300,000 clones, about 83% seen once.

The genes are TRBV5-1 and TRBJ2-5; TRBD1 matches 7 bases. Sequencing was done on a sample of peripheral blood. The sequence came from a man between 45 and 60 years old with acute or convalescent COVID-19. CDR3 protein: CASRQGLEETQYF. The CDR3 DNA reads TGCGCCAGCAGACAGGGGTTAGAAGAGACCCAGTACTTC.